One and the same sample provided the 10 T cell receptor beta chains below, sequenced in a study of T-cell reconstitution after alpha-beta-depleted transplantation in children. Preparing the TCRbeta library involved the use of unique molecular identifiers. MiXCR, applied by TCRdb to the PCR reads, yields one record per CDR3 protein. There are hundreds of thousands of distinct CDR3 sequences in the sample; 10% to 15% occur only once, and around 2.2% lies in the top ten. Sequencing was performed on PBMCs, mostly from graft donor cells, taken 360 days after TCRalphabeta/CD19-depleted stem cell transplant. These receptors originate from a male patient between 5 and 17 years old who had a stem cell transplant for acute myeloid leukemia, so the T cells may come from the graft donor.

The rearrangement joins TRBV12-3 or TRBV12-4 to TRBJ2-7, with D uncertain. This CDR3 is 16 amino acids long. The V end lost 2 bases, the J end lost 0 bases, and 14 bases lay between the germline ends. As DNA, the CDR3 is TGTGCCAGCAGTTTATTCTCGAGTCTAATCTCCTACGAGCAGTACTTC. It yields the protein CASSLFSSLISYEQYF.

This clonotype was found many times. One end of the junction does not line up with germline, which may come from a read error. CDR3 bases: TGCGCCAGCAGTTACTTGGCAGGGGCCAGGAATGAGCAGTTCTTC. This gives the protein CASSYLAGARNEQFF. V and J are TRBV6-5 and TRBJ2-1, with D possibly TRBD1 on 6 matching bases. Germline CDR1 reads MNHEY; CDR2 reads SVGAGI. The CDR3 loop spans 15 amino acids.

The CDR3 DNA reads TGTGCCAGCAGACTGGGGGGCAGTCAGCCCCAGCATTTT. Translating gives CASRLGGSQPQHF. The chain links TRBV6-2 or TRBV6-3 to TRBJ1-5; tentative D call: TRBD1 (6 bases). V was shortened by 6 bases and J by 6 bases, with 12 bases between the two germline ends. CDR1 is MNHEY, CDR2 SVGEGT, per germline. The CDR3 loop spans 13 amino acids.

This clonotype occurred many times. The chain recombines TRBV4-3 with TRBJ2-1, with 13 positions matching TRBD2. Germline lookup yields CDR1 LGHNA and CDR2 YSLEER. The ends lost 3 bases at V and 6 bases at J; junction bases unmatched: 5. CDR3 size: 16 residues. The CDR3 DNA reads TGCGCCAGCAGCCAGGGACTAGCGGGATGGATCAATGAGCAGTTCTTC. Residues: CASSQGLAGWINEQFF.

This clonotype turned up a few times. J is TRBJ1-2 and V is TRBV6-5; 9 bases line up with TRBD1. CDR1 is MNHEY, CDR2 SVGAGI, per germline. Losses at the gene ends were 1 base for V and 4 bases for J; bases not matched to a gene: 4. There are 15 residues in the CDR3. CDR3 DNA sequence: TGTGCCAGCAGTTACTTACAGGGGGCGGCCTATGGCTACACCTTC. It is translated as CASSYLQGAAYGYTF.

Only a few counts were recorded for this clonotype. The rearrangement joins TRBV28 to TRBJ1-3; D is unclear. The CDR3 covers 18 residues. V was pared by 3 bases and J by 0 bases, with 18 bases between. Germline V gene sequence: CDR1 MDHEN, CDR2 SYDVKM. The CDR3, as DNA: TGTGCCAGCAGTTTTGGGGAAAACTTTCCCACCTCTGGAAACACCATATATTTT. It specifies CASSFGENFPTSGNTIYF. Combining the CDR3 with reference TRBV28 and TRBJ1-3 gives the whole variable domain DVKVTQSSRYLVKRTGEKVFLECVQDMDHENMFWYRQDPGLGLRLIYFSYDVKMKEKGDIPEGYSVSREKKERFSLILESASTNQTSMYLCASSFGENFPTSGNTIYFGEGSWLTVV.

This clonotype was seen a few times. The chain joins TRBV5-1 to TRBJ2-2, with D possibly being TRBD1 (6 bases). The germline V gene encodes CDR1 SGHRS and CDR2 YFSETQ. The V and J ends lost 3 bases and 3 bases respectively, with 18 bases between them. CDR3 length: 17 amino acids. The CDR3 spells CASSSTTGTIYTGELFF. CDR3 in DNA: TGCGCCAGCAGCTCGACGACAGGCACGATATACACCGGGGAGCTGTTTTTT.

This clonotype appeared many times. A junction end diverges from the germline sequence, so it may reflect a read error. The chain employs TRBV5-1 and TRBJ2-2, with 7 bases lining up with TRBD2. The CDR3 consists of 17 residues. Germline V gene data show CDR1 as SGHRS and CDR2 as YFSETQ. CDR3: CASSLGRGGRNIGELFF. The CDR3 nucleotides read TGCGCCAGCAGTCTGGGCCGCGGGGGTCGGAACATCGGGGAGCTGTTTTTT.

This clonotype was counted only a few times. The chain couples TRBV29-1 to TRBJ2-2; TRBD1 matches at 11 bases. CDR1 is SQVTM and CDR2 is ANQGSEA in the germline V gene. Unmatched junction bases numbered 6, after V lost 6 bases and J lost 6 bases. The CDR3 has 14 amino acids. Here the CDR3 reads CSVAPGQGAGELFF. Here the CDR3 DNA reads TGCAGCGTGGCCCCGGGACAGGGGGCCGGGGAGCTGTTTTTT.

This clonotype has only a few counts. This sequence joins TRBV14 and TRBJ2-6; D is possibly TRBD2 (6 bases). The ends were cut back, 10 bases at V and 4 bases at J, with 11 bases in the middle. Germline V gene data show CDR1 as SGHDN and CDR2 as FVKESK. The CDR3 runs 13 residues. CDR3 sequence: CATREAGANVLTF. The DNA of the CDR3 is TGTGCCACCAGGGAGGCGGGGGCCAACGTCCTGACTTTC.